Described below is a single TCR beta chain sequence and its context. This sample was included in a study of blood T cell repertoires in COVID-19. Study-wide background: T cells, B-cell-depleted T cells, or PBMCs provided the cDNA or gDNA that served as material.

TCRdb's table, derived via immunoSEQ multiplex PCR, lists solely in-frame clones and lacks some. The sample has a few hundred thousand clones; roughly 88% are singletons. This CDR3 spans 16 amino acids. Trimming cost V 0 bases and J 5 bases, with 17 bases left between them. Germline loops: CDR1 SGHKS, CDR2 YYEKEE (reference sequence). The gene calls are TRBV5-5 and TRBJ1-2; D gene uncertain. The receptor's source is a woman aged 70-85 years with acute or convalescent COVID-19. Specimen: peripheral blood. The DNA of the CDR3 is TGTGCCAGCAGCTTGGCCAGTTATACCTTCTCATATGGCTACACCTTC. Its protein is CASSLASYTFSYGYTF.